Presented here are 6 T cell receptor beta chains from one specimen sequenced in a study of T cells in Graves' hyperthyroidism and ophthalmopathy. Amplified TCR beta CDR3 regions derived from RNA transcripts. A set of HTBI primers served as the primers for a first-round RT-PCR of the TCR CDR3. TCRdb re-analysed the multiplex PCR reads in MiXCR, keeping a single row per CDR3 protein. The table has a few hundred thousand distinct CDR3 sequences, roughly an eighth seen once; the top ten hold more than 4.5%. The sample comprised blood. These receptors were obtained from a woman younger than 30 with Graves' hyperthyroidism.

At least ten counts were recorded for this clonotype. The rearrangement joins TRBV7-3 to TRBJ2-3; D tentatively reads TRBD1 or TRBD2 (6 bases each). The CDR3 consists of 15 residues. V lost 1 base and J lost 4, with 12 bases in between. Germline lookup yields CDR1 SGHTA and CDR2 FQGTGA. The CDR3 loop reads CASSLNRDSPDTQYF. The CDR3 nucleotides are TGTGCCAGCAGCTTAAACAGGGACTCGCCAGATACGCAGTATTTT.

In its sample, this clonotype was seen a few times. This chain links TRBV24-1 with TRBJ1-5, with 7 bases identical to TRBD1. This CDR3 spans 17 amino acids. V lost 9 bases, J lost 4 bases, and 17 bases stayed unmatched. Germline CDR1 KGHDR, CDR2 SFDVKD. This chain's CDR3 is CATSSSRTGRGNQPQHF. CDR3 sequence (DNA): TGTGCCACCTCTTCTTCGAGGACAGGTCGAGGGAATCAGCCCCAGCATTTT.

This clonotype was counted at least ten times. The gene calls are TRBV6-2 or TRBV6-3 and TRBJ2-5, with D uncertain. The germline gives CDR1 MNHEY, CDR2 SVGEGT. There are 16 residues in the CDR3. Trimming took 2 bases from V and 2 from J, leaving 15 bases between them. CDR3 sequence: CASSYARFPKQETQYF. In nucleotides, the CDR3 is TGTGCCAGCAGTTACGCTCGTTTCCCCAAACAAGAGACCCAGTACTTC.

J is TRBJ2-7 and V is TRBV4-1; possibly TRBD2 for D (6 bases). The CDR3 consists of 15 residues. Trimming shortened V by 3 bases and J by 3 bases, and 15 bases separated the two germline ends. The V gene's germline CDR1 is MGHRA and CDR2 YSYEKL. In nucleotides, the CDR3 is TGCGCCAGCAGCCAGGGATTACTAGCCAGCTACGAGCAGTACTTC. Protein product: CASSQGLLASYEQYF.

This clonotype has at least ten counts. The chain employs TRBV20-1 and TRBJ2-1, with TRBD2 matching 7 bases. The V and J ends lost 2 bases and 3 bases, in that order; junction bases with no gene match: 22. CDR1 is DFQATT and CDR2 is SNEGSKA in the germline V gene (reference sequence). The CDR3 has 20 residues. The CDR3 here is CSARRRRDSGLLRDYNEQFF. CDR3 nucleotide sequence: TGCAGTGCTAGAAGGAGGAGGGATAGCGGGCTGCTCCGGGACTACAATGAGCAGTTCTTC.

This clonotype has ten or more counts. This chain uses TRBV6-1 with TRBJ2-7; the D is unclear. Germline V gives CDR1 MNHNS, CDR2 SASEGT. Trimming removed 4 bases from V and 1 base from J, with 8 bases in between. The CDR3 is made up of 13 amino acids. The CDR3 reads CASSVAGSYEQYF. In DNA form, the CDR3 reads TGTGCCAGCAGTGTCGCCGGTTCCTACGAGCAGTACTTC.